What follows is one T cell receptor (beta chain) and its context. Its specificity is unknown. CD4+ T cells that had been cultured provided DNA sequenced with the Oncomine TCR Beta short-read assay. TCRdb re-called the PCR reads through MiXCR, storing one row per CDR3 protein. The sample carries some 20,000 distinct CDR3 sequences, approximately 52% recorded once. The data are from a study of vaccination and CD4 T cells after COVID-19. The CDR3 consists of 14 residues. The V end lost 4 bases, the J end lost 2 bases, and 11 bases lay between the germline ends. Germline CDR1 and CDR2: SGHAT and FQNNGV. Treatment reported: roughly 10-day PBMC culture with coronavirus spike peptide pools or control peptides (ViraFEST assay).

V and J are TRBV11-2 and TRBJ1-2, with D perhaps matching TRBD1 (5 bases). This receptor was taken from a human donor who had recovered from COVID-19. The input for sequencing was CD4+ T cells from blood, cultured in vitro, taken after SARS-CoV-2 vaccination. CDR3 in amino acids: CASSSSPGNYGYTF. The CDR3 DNA follows: TGTGCCAGCAGCTCTAGCCCAGGGAACTATGGCTACACCTTC.